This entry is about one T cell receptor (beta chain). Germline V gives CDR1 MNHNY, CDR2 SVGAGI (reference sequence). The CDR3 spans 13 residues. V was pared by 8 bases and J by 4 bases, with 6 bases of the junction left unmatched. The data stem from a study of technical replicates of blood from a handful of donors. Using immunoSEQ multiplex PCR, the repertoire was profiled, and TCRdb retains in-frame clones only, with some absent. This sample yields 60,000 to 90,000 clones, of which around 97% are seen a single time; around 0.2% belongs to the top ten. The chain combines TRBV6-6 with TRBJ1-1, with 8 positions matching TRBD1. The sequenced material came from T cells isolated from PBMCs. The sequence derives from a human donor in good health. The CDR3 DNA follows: TGTGCCAGCCGCGACAGGGGCGGCACTGAAGCTTTCTTT. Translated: CASRDRGGTEAFF.